Included here is one TCR beta chain sequence, with context. Its specificity is unknown. This sample was taken from a study of T cell responses to AZD1222 COVID-19 vaccine. Notes on the study in general: Clonal diversity may have been underestimated, and the donors were mostly white British, with more females than males. Among vaccine-associated CD4 TCRs, coverage spanned spike, with dominance at 160-218 and 743-854. Nearly half of spike-specific TCRs reportedly target unmutated variant regions. Repertoire sampling happened only post peak T cell response.

The table came from immunoSEQ multiplex PCR; TCRdb's copy has only in-frame clones and leaves some out. Of roughly 120,000 clones listed, approximately 85% are singletons. The CDR3 has 15 residues. V shed 1 base and J shed 1 base, with 10 bases lying between them. Germline V gene lookup returns CDR1 MDHEN and CDR2 SYDVKM. Specimen: peripheral blood, collected on day 0 of AZD1222 vaccination. The rearrangement links TRBV28 to TRBJ1-1; D may be TRBD1 (6 bases). This clonotype was obtained from an adult in good health. The CDR3 DNA reads TGTGCCAGCAGTTTATTAGGGGGGAAGAACACTGAAGCTTTCTTT. Amino acid sequence: CASSLLGGKNTEAFF.